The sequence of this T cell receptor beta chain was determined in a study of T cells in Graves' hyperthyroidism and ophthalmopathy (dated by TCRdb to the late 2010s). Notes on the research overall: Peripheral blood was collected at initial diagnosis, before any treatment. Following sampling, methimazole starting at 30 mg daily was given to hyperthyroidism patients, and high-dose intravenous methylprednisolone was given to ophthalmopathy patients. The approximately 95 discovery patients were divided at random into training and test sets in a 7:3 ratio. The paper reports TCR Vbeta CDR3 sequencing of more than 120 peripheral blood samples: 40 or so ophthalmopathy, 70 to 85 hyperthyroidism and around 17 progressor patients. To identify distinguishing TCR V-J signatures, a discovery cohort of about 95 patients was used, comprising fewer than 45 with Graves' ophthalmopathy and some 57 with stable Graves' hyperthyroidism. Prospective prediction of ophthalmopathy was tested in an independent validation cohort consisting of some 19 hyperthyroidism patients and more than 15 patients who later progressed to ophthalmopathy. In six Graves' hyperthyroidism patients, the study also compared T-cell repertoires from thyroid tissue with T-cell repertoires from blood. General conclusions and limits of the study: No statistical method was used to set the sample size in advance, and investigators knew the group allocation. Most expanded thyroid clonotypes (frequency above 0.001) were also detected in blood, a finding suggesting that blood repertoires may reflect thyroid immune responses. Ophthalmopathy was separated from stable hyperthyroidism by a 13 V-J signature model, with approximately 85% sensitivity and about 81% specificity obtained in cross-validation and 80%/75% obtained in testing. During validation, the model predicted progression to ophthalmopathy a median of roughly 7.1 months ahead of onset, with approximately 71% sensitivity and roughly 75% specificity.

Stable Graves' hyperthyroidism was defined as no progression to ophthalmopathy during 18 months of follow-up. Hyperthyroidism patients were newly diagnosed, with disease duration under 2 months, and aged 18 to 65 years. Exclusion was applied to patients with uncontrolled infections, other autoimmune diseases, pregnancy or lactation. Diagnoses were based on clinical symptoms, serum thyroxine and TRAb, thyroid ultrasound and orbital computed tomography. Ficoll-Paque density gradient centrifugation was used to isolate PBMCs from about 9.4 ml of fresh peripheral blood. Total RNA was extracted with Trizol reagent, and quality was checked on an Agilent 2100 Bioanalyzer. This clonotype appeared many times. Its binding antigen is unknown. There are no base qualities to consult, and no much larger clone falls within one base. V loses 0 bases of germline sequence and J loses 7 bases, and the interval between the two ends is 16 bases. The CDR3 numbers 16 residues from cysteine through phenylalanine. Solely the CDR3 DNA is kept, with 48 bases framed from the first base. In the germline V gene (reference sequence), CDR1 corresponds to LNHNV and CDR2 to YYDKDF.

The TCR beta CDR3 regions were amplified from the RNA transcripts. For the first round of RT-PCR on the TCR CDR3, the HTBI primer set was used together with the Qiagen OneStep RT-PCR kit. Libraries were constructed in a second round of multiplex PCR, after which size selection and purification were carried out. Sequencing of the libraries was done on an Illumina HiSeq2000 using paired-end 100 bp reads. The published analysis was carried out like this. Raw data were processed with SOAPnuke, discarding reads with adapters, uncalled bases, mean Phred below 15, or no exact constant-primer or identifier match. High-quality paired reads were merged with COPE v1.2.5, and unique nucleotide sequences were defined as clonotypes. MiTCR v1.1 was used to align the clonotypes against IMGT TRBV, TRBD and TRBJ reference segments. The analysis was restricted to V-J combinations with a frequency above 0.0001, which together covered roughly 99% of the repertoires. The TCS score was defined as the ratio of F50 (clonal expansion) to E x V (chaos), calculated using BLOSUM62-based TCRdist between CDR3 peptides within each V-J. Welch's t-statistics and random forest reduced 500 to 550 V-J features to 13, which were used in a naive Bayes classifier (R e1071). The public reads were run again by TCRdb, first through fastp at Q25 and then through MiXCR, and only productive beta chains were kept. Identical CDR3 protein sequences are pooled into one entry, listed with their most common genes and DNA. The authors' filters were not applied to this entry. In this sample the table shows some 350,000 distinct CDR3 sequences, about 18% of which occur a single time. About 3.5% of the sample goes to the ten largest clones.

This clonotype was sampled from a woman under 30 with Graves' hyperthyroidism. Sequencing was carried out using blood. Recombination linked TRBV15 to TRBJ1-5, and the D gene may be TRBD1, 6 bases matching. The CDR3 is CATSRDDRTVGQPQHF. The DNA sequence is TGTGCCACCAGCAGAGATGACAGGACTGTAGGACAGCCCCAGCATTTT.